This T cell receptor (beta chain) originates from a study of CD8+ T cells in alopecia areata. Study-level information: At a dose of 5 to 10 mg twice daily, oral tofacitinib was given to treated patients. Affected scalp percentage determined the severity score of treated patients.

Treatment of the sample: oral pan-JAK inhibitor, 5-10 mg twice daily. Those with alopecia areata gave lesional scalp punch biopsies and peripheral blood. The length of the CDR3 is 12 residues. Looked up from germline, CDR1 is SEHNR and CDR2 is FQNEAQ (reference sequence). V dropped 5 bases and J dropped 6 bases, with 10 bases sitting between them. Sequencing relied on a cDNA template that was reverse transcribed from extracted RNA. Profiling relied on immunoSEQ multiplex PCR, and the TCRdb table lists in-frame clones only, not all of them. The profile covers roughly 200,000 clones, with roughly 61% appearing a single time and over 10% taken by the ten largest. Regarding the study as a whole: Expanded CD8+ clones among the top 100, and scalp clonality, were significantly decreased by tofacitinib.

Details on this clone: Its specificity is unknown.

Specimen: CD8+ T cells sorted from blood, collected at week 24, from a patient treated with tofacitinib. The gene calls are TRBV7-9 and TRBJ1-1; D possibly corresponds to TRBD1 (5 bases). The TCR sequence derives from a human donor with alopecia areata. CDR3 nucleotides: TGTGCCAGCAGCCGGACACATTCTGAAGCTTTCTTT. This translates into CASSRTHSEAFF.